Listed below are T cell receptor beta chains from one sample, sequenced in a study of blood T cells in healthy people across ages. TCRdb itself ran the 5' RACE reads through MiXCR, one entry per CDR3 protein. This table has 850,000 to 1,000,000 distinct CDR3 sequences, roughly 50% appearing once. Sequencing was carried out using blood. These receptors were taken from an older woman in good health. Both conserved end residues are part of each CDR3. The order of the fields is V gene, D gene, clone size, J gene, CDR3 DNA, CDR3 protein. D genes are given only for firm matches. Not every row has a clone size; where given, it reads once, few, many or a size class.

TRBV28	-	-	TRBJ1-2	TGTGCCAGCCGACTACTCGCCGGGGGACGCGAGTATGGCTACACCTTC	CASRLLAGGREYGYTF
TRBV5-1	TRBD2	-	TRBJ2-2	TGCGCCAGCAGGGGCGGGAGCGTCACCGGGGAGCTGTTTTTT	CASRGGSVTGELFF
TRBV13	TRBD1	once	TRBJ2-1	TGTGCCAGCAGCCGGGACAGGGCGGATGAGCAGTTCTTC	CASSRDRADEQFF
TRBV28	TRBD2	few	TRBJ2-5	TGTGCCAGCAGTGCGACTAGCGGGAGGGATCAAGAGACCCAGTACTTC	CASSATSGRDQETQYF
TRBV18	TRBD1	once	TRBJ1-1	TGTGCCAGCTCACCCCACGGACAGGCCGACACTGAAGCTTTCTTT	CASSPHGQADTEAFF
TRBV27	-	many	TRBJ2-1	TGTGCCAGCAGTTCATGGGCAGTACCCTACAATGAGCAGTTCTTC	CASSSWAVPYNEQFF
TRBV5-1	-	-	TRBJ2-3	TGCGCCAGCAGCCGGGACTTTACTGTTGCAGGTCGTCCAGATACGCAGTATTTT	CASSRDFTVAGRPDTQYF
TRBV3-1	-	-	TRBJ2-3	TGTGCCAGCAGCCAAGAGGGAGTGTTGATGCAGTATTTT	CASSQEGVLMQYF
TRBV7-9	TRBD1	few	TRBJ2-5	TGTGCCAGCAGCTTAGTCGGGACAGGGACTGAGACCCAGTACTTC	CASSLVGTGTETQYF
TRBV14	-	few	TRBJ2-1	TGTGCCAGCAGCCCGACTAGGGGGAGGGGAAATGAGCAGTTCTTC	CASSPTRGRGNEQFF
TRBV5-6	-	-	TRBJ2-1	TGTGCCAGCAGCTTTAGTGCGGGGTGGGGCGATGAGCAGTTCTTC	CASSFSAGWGDEQFF
TRBV20-1	-	-	TRBJ2-1	TGCAGTGCTAGGAGGGTTGGAGATGAGCAGTTCTTC	CSARRVGDEQFF
TRBV29-1	-	-	TRBJ1-4	TGCAGCGTTGTAGGCATCGGATCAACTAATGAAAAACTGTTTTTT	CSVVGIGSTNEKLFF
TRBV12-3/TRBV12-4	TRBD1	-	TRBJ2-1	TGTGCCAGCAGTCCGGGACAGACCTTTAAAGACAATGAGCAGTTCTTC	CASSPGQTFKDNEQFF
TRBV7-2	TRBD2	few	TRBJ2-7	TGTGCCAGCAGCACTCGGACTAGCGGAGTCTCCTACGAGCAGTACTTC	CASSTRTSGVSYEQYF
TRBV28	-	-	TRBJ1-4	TGTGCCAGCACCGAGGTAGGGAGTAATCGTGAAAAACTGTTTTTT	CASTEVGSNREKLFF
TRBV7-9	-	-	TRBJ2-3	TGTGCCAGCAGCTACTCGATGGATACGCAGTATTTT	CASSYSMDTQYF
TRBV7-2	-	many	TRBJ1-5	TGTGCCAGCAGCCCGAGCCCCAATCAGCCCCAGCATTTT	CASSPSPNQPQHF
TRBV4-1	-	-	TRBJ2-3	TGCGCCAGCAGCCGTCAGCCTCAGCGGACTAGCACAGATACGCAGTATTTT	CASSRQPQRTSTDTQYF
TRBV20-1	TRBD2	-	TRBJ2-7	TGCAGTGCTAGACTAGCGGGATTGGGTGAGCAGTACTTC	CSARLAGLGEQYF
TRBV6-6	TRBD2	-	TRBJ2-3	TGTGCCAGCAGTTATCGGGGGGAGTCAGCGCCAGATACGCAGTATTTT	CASSYRGESAPDTQYF
TRBV20-1	-	few	TRBJ2-7	TGCAGTGCTAGCGTTCTGGACTTGATCTACGAGCAGTACTTC	CSASVLDLIYEQYF
TRBV20-1	TRBD2	-	TRBJ2-3	TGCAGTGCTGAGGGACTAGCGGGAGATACGCAGTATTTT	CSAEGLAGDTQYF
TRBV2	-	-	TRBJ2-4	TGTGCCAGCAGTGGGCTACTAGCTGGGGGGAACATTCAGTACTTC	CASSGLLAGGNIQYF
TRBV27	-	-	TRBJ2-7	TGTGCCAGCAGTTCCGACAGGCTGGCCTACGAGCAGTACTTC	CASSSDRLAYEQYF
TRBV29-1	TRBD1	few	TRBJ1-2	TGCAGCGCTCCTCCCGGGACAGGTTTCTCTGGCTACACCTTC	CSAPPGTGFSGYTF
TRBV7-8	TRBD1	-	TRBJ2-1	TGTGCCAGCAGCCCTGACAGGGTCAAGAACAATGAGCAGTTCTTC	CASSPDRVKNNEQFF
TRBV4-2	-	few	TRBJ2-7	TGTGCCAGCAGCCGTCGAGGTGCCTACGAGCAGTACTTC	CASSRRGAYEQYF
TRBV7-2	TRBD1	-	TRBJ2-6	TGTGCCAGCAGCTTAAGGGGACAGGGGTCGACTGGGGCCAACGTCCTGACTTTC	CASSLRGQGSTGANVLTF
TRBV7-9	-	-	TRBJ2-7	TGTGCCAGCAGCTTATCCGATGCCTTTTACGAGCAGTACTTC	CASSLSDAFYEQYF
TRBV2	-	-	TRBJ2-5	TGTGCCAGCAGGATGCCGGAACCAAGAGAGACCCAGTACTTC	CASRMPEPRETQYF
TRBV7-8	TRBD1	-	TRBJ1-1	TGTGCCAGCAGCTTAGCCAGAATTACGGACAGGGGCATGAACACTGAAGCTTTCTTT	CASSLARITDRGMNTEAFF
TRBV29-1	TRBD2	-	TRBJ2-7	TGCAGCTACATTAGACGGGAGGACGAGCAGTACTTC	CSYIRREDEQYF
TRBV25-1	TRBD1	-	TRBJ2-5	TGTGCCAGCAATGGTTACAGGGGTTTTGAGACCCAGTACTTC	CASNGYRGFETQYF
TRBV20-1	TRBD2	few	TRBJ2-4	TGCAGTGCTAGAGACCCCTCGGGACTAGCGGGAAACATTCAGTACTTC	CSARDPSGLAGNIQYF
TRBV3-1	TRBD2	-	TRBJ2-1	TGTGCCAGCAGCCAAGCTAGGACTAGCGGGAGGGCAGCCTACAATGAGCAGTTCTTC	CASSQARTSGRAAYNEQFF
TRBV10-2	-	-	TRBJ1-1	TGCGCCAGCCGCGGACGGGAGGACACTGAAGCTTTCTTT	CASRGREDTEAFF
TRBV18	TRBD2	few	TRBJ2-5	TGCGCCAGCTCAATTACTAGCGGGAGTGGAGAGACCCAGTACTTC	CASSITSGSGETQYF
TRBV5-1	TRBD1	-	TRBJ2-7	TGCGCCAGCAGCTCGGGACAGGGGAGTAGCTACGAGCAGTACTTC	CASSSGQGSSYEQYF
TRBV27	-	-	TRBJ2-1	TGTGCCAGCGGTTTGGTTCAGAGCTCCTACAATGAGCAGTTCTTC	CASGLVQSSYNEQFF
TRBV20-1	-	once	TRBJ2-7	TGCAGTGCTAGAGAGGGAACAGGGAGCGACGAGCAGTACTTC	CSAREGTGSDEQYF
TRBV29-1	-	-	TRBJ2-3	TGCAGCGTTGGAGATAGGGGCTTATTTACGCAGTATTTT	CSVGDRGLFTQYF
TRBV7-9	-	few	TRBJ2-3	TGTGCCAGCAGCCGATCTACTAGCACAGATACGCAGTATTTT	CASSRSTSTDTQYF
TRBV15	TRBD2	-	TRBJ2-5	TGTGCCACCAGCCCCACGCGGGGGGGGTGGAATGAGCAGTACTTC	CATSPTRGGWNEQYF
TRBV28	-	few	TRBJ2-7	TGTGCCAGCAGTTTTCCAGGGGTGATCTACGAGCAGTACTTC	CASSFPGVIYEQYF
TRBV10-3	-	few	TRBJ2-7	TGTGCCATCAGTGCTAACGGGGGCTACGAGCAGTACTTC	CAISANGGYEQYF